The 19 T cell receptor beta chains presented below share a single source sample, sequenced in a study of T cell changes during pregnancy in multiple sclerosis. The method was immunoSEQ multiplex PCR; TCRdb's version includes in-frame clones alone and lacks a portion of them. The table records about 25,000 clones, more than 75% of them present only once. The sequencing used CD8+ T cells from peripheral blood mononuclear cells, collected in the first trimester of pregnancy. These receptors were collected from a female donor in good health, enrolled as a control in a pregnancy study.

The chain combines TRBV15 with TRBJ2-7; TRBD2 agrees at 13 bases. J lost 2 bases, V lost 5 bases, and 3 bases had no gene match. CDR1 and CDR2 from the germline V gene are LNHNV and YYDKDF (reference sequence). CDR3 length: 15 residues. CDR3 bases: TGTGCCACCAGCCTCGGACTAGCGGGAGCCTACGAGCAGTACTTC. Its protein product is CATSLGLAGAYEQYF.

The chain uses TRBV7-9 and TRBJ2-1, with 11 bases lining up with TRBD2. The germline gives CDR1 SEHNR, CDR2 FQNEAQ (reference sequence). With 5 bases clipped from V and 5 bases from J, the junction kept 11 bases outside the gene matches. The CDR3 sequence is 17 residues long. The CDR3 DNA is TGTGCCAGCAGCCTTAGCGGGAGGGCCCTTATGAACAATGAGCAGTTCTTC. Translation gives CASSLSGRALMNNEQFF.

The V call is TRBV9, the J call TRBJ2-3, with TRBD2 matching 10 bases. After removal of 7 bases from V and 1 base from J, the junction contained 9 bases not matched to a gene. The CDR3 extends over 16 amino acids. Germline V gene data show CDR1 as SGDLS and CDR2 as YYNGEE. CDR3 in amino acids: CASDGWGTSGTDTQYF. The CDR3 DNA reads TGTGCCAGCGACGGTTGGGGGACTAGCGGCACAGATACGCAGTATTTT.

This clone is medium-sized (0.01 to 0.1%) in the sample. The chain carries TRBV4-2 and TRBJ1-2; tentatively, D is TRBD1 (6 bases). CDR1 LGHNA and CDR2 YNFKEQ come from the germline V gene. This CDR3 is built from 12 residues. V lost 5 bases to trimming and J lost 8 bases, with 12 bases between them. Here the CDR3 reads CASSFRDNGYTF. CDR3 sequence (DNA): TGTGCCAGCAGCTTCCGGGACAACGGCTACACCTTC.

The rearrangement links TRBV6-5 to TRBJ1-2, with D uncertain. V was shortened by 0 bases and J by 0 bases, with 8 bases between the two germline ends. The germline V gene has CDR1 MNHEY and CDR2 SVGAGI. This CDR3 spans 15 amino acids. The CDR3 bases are TGTGCCAGCAGTTACTCGAGAGGAGCTAACTATGGCTACACCTTC. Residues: CASSYSRGANYGYTF.

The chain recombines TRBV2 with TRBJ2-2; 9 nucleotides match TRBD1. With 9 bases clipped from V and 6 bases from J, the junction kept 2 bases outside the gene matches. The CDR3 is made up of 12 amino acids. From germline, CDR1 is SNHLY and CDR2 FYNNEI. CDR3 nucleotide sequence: TGTGCCAGACGACAGGGGGCCGGGGAGCTGTTTTTT. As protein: CARRQGAGELFF.

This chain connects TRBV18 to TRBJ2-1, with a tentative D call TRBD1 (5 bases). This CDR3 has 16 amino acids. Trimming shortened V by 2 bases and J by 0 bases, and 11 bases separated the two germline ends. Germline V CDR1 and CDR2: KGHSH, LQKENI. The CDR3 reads CASSPSTVSSYNEQFF. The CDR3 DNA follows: TGTGCCAGCTCACCATCGACAGTTAGCTCCTACAATGAGCAGTTCTTC.

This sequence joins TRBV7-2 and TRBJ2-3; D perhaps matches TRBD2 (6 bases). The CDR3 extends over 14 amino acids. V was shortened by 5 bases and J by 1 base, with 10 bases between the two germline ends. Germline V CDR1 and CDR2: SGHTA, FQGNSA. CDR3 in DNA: TGTGCCAGCAGCCTGGGGGGTCGCACAGATACGCAGTATTTT. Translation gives CASSLGGRTDTQYF.

CDR3 protein: CASSVGGGSYNEQFF. CDR3 sequence (DNA): TGTGCCAGCAGTGTAGGGGGGGGCTCCTACAATGAGCAGTTCTTC. The chain employs TRBV6-4 and TRBJ2-1; D is perhaps TRBD2 (7 bases). Germline V gene sequence: CDR1 MRHNA, CDR2 SNTAGT. The length of the CDR3 is 15 residues. V lost 4 bases to trimming and J lost 0 bases, with 10 bases between them.

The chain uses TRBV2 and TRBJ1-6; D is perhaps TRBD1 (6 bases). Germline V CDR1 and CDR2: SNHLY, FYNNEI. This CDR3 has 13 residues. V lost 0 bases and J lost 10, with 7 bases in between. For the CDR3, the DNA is TGTGCCAGCAGTGAAGCAGGGGGATCACCCCTCCACTTT. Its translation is CASSEAGGSPLHF.

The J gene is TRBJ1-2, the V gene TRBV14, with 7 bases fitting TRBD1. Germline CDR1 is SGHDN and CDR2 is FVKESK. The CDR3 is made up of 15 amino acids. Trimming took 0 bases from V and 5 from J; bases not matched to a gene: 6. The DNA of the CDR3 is TGTGCCAGCAGCCAAGATAGGGACAGTGAATATGGCTACACCTTC. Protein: CASSQDRDSEYGYTF.

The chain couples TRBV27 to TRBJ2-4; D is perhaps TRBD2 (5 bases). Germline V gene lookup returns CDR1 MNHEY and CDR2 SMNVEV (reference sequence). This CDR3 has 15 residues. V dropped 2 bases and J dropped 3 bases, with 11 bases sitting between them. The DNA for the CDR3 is TGTGCCAGCAGTTTAGTGGGGAGAGGCAAAAACATTCAGTACTTC. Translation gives CASSLVGRGKNIQYF.

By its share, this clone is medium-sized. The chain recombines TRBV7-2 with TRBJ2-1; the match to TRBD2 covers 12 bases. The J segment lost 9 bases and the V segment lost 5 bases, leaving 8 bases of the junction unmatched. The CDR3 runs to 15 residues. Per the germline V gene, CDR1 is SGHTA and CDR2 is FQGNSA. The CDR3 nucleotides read TGTGCCAGCAGCCAGACTAGCGGGAGCAAAGTTGAGCAGTTCTTC. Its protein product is CASSQTSGSKVEQFF.

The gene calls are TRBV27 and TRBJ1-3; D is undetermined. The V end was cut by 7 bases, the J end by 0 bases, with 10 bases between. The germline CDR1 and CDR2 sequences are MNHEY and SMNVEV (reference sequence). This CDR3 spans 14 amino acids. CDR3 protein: CASTLVASGNTIYF. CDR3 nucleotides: TGTGCCAGCACCCTAGTTGCCTCTGGAAACACCATATATTTT.

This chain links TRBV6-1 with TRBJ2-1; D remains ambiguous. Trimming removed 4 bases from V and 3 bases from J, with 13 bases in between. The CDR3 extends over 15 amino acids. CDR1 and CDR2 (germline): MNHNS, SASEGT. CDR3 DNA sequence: TGTGCCAGCAGTGCGTGGCAGGCAGACTACAATGAGCAGTTCTTC. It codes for CASSAWQADYNEQFF.

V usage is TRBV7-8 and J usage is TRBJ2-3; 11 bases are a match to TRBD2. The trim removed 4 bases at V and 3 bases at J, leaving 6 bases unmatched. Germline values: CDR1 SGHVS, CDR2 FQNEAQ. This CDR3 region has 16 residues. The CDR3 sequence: CASSSEGLADTDTQYF. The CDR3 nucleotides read TGTGCCAGCAGCTCAGAGGGACTAGCGGATACAGATACGCAGTATTTT.

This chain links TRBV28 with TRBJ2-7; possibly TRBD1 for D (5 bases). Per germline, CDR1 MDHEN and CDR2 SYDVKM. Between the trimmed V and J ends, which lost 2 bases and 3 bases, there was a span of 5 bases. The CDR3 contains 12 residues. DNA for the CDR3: TGTGCCAGCAGTTTAAGGGGCTACGAGCAGTACTTC. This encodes CASSLRGYEQYF. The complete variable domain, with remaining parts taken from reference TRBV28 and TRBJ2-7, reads DVKVTQSSRYLVKRTGEKVFLECVQDMDHENMFWYRQDPGLGLRLIYFSYDVKMKEKGDIPEGYSVSREKKERFSLILESASTNQTSMYLCASSLRGYEQYFGPGTRLTVT.

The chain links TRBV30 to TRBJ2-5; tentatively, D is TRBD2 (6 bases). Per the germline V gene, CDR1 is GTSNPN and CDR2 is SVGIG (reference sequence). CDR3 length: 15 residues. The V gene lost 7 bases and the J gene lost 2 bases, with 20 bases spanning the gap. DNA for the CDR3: TGTGCCTCCCAAGGGCACCGGGAGAATCAAGAGACCCAGTACTTC. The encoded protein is CASQGHRENQETQYF. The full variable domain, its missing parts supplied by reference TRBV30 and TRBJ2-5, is SQTIHQWPATLVQPVGSPLSLECTVEGTSNPNLYWYRQAAGRGLQLLFYSVGIGQISSEVPQNLSASRPQDRQFILSSKKLLLSDSGFYLCASQGHRENQETQYFGPGTRLLVL.

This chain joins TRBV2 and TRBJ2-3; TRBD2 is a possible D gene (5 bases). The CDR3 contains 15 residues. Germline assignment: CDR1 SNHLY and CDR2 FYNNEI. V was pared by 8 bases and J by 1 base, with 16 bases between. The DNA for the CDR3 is TGTGCCAGCGTCGGAAGCCTAGCTGGCACAGATACGCAGTATTTT. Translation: CASVGSLAGTDTQYF.